This passage covers 14 T cell receptor beta chains from one sample sequenced in a study of shared clonotypes between healthy human individuals. TCRdb keeps only in-frame clones here, not all; method: immunoSEQ multiplex PCR. Seen here are about a million clones, about 74% observed once, and the top ten hold over 1.3%. The sequenced sample consisted of memory CD4+ T cells sorted from blood. Subset in this sample: CD45RA-negative fraction. These receptors were collected from a man between 18 and 29 years old in good health.

The genes are TRBV6-4 and TRBJ1-3, with 7 bases aligning to TRBD1. CDR1 is MRHNA, CDR2 SNTAGT, per germline. The CDR3 covers 14 residues. Germline trimming cut 5 bases from V and 2 bases from J; bases unmatched to any gene: 3. This CDR3 reads CASSTGQAGNTIYF. CDR3 DNA sequence: TGTGCCAGCAGTACTGGACAGGCTGGAAACACCATATATTTT.

The chain carries TRBV7-9 and TRBJ2-5; 7 bases align to TRBD2. Germline-derived CDR1 and CDR2 are SEHNR and FQNEAQ (reference sequence). The CDR3 covers 14 residues. V trimming: 0 bases; J trimming: 5 bases; junction bases outside the gene matches: 3. This CDR3 reads CASSLARGGETQYF. The CDR3 DNA reads TGTGCCAGCAGCTTAGCGCGGGGAGGGGAGACCCAGTACTTC.

This clone was counted once. The V call is TRBV19, the J call TRBJ1-5; the D is unclear. Germline CDR1 is LNHDA and CDR2 is SQIVND (reference sequence). V dropped 7 bases and J dropped 0 bases, with 10 bases sitting between them. This CDR3 contains 14 residues. The CDR3 spells CASNRQPSNQPQHF. As DNA, the CDR3 is TGTGCCAGTAATAGACAACCTAGCAATCAGCCCCAGCATTTT.

With respect to this clone: Additional DNA sequences in this sample encode the identical CDR3. The V call is TRBV5-1, the J call TRBJ2-7, with D maybe TRBD1 (6 bases). The germline V gene encodes CDR1 SGHRS and CDR2 YFSETQ. This CDR3 has 13 residues. V shed 4 bases and J shed 2 bases, with 10 bases lying between them. The CDR3 is CASSPTGTYEQYF. The CDR3, as DNA: TGCGCCAGCAGCCCGACAGGCACCTACGAGCAGTACTTC. Full variable domain (rest looked up from reference TRBV5-1 and TRBJ2-7): KAGVTQTPRYLIKTRGQQVTLSCSPISGHRSVSWYQQTPGQGLQFLFEYFSETQRNKGNFPGRFSGRQFSNSRSEMNVSTLELGDSALYLCASSPTGTYEQYFGPGTRLTVT.

Written as DNA, the CDR3 is TGTGCCAGCAGTTCACCGGGCAGAAATGAAGCTTTCTTT. It encodes CASSSPGRNEAFF. The chain has TRBV6-5 and TRBJ1-1; D not resolved. Trimming took off 4 bases at V and 7 bases at J, with 13 bases between the two ends. This CDR3 has 13 amino acids. Germline V CDR1 and CDR2: MNHEY, SVGAGI.

This clone is a singleton in its sample. This chain links TRBV6-5 with TRBJ2-7; D gene unclear. V dropped 0 bases and J dropped 3 bases, with 12 bases sitting between them. CDR3 size: 15 residues. Germline V gene lookup returns CDR1 MNHEY and CDR2 SVGAGI. The chain's CDR3 is CASSYSRGSLYEQYF. In DNA, the CDR3 is TGTGCCAGCAGTTACTCGCGTGGCAGCCTCTACGAGCAGTACTTC.

The sample holds a few counts of this clone. The V call is TRBV6-6, the J call TRBJ2-2; maybe TRBD1 (6 bases). The CDR3 runs 12 residues. Deletions cut 3 bases from V and 8 bases from J, with 7 bases between. The germline V gene has CDR1 MNHNY and CDR2 SVGAGI (reference sequence). The CDR3 DNA is TGTGCCAGCAGTTATGGGACAGGGGAGCTGTTTTTT. It translates to CASSYGTGELFF.

Details on this clone: This specimen includes other DNA sequences encoding the same CDR3. This chain uses TRBV6-6 with TRBJ1-1, with 10 bases fitting TRBD1. Trimming cost V 6 bases and J 5 bases; bases outside gene matches: 6. There are 14 residues in the CDR3. The germline gives CDR1 MNHNY, CDR2 SVGAGI (reference sequence). CDR3 sequence (DNA): TGTGCCAGCAGAACCGGGACAGGGGTGACTGAAGCTTTCTTT. Protein: CASRTGTGVTEAFF.

This chain's CDR3 is CASSQTGPNTGELFF. DNA for the CDR3: TGCGCCAGCAGCCAGACAGGGCCGAACACCGGGGAGCTGTTTTTT. The J gene is TRBJ2-2, the V gene TRBV4-1, with 7 bases identical to TRBD1. The CDR3 loop spans 15 amino acids. Germline assignment: CDR1 MGHRA and CDR2 YSYEKL. Germline trimming cut 3 bases from V and 0 bases from J; bases unmatched to any gene: 1.

The sample holds a few counts of this clone. The chain has TRBV5-6 and TRBJ2-5, with 9 bases matching TRBD1. With V trimmed by 4 bases and J by 4 bases, 11 bases remained unmatched. Germline CDR1 reads SGHDT; CDR2 reads YYEEEE. The CDR3 length is 16 residues. The CDR3 DNA reads as TGTGCCAGCAGCAGGGAGACAGGGGGTTCGGCAGAGACCCAGTACTTC. This translates into CASSRETGGSAETQYF. The whole variable domain, filled in from reference TRBV5-6 and TRBJ2-5, reads DAGVTQSPTHLIKTRGQQVTLRCSPKSGHDTVSWYQQALGQGPQFIFQYYEEEERQRGNFPDRFSGHQFPNYSSELNVNALLLGDSALYLCASSRETGGSAETQYFGPGTRLLVL.

The rearrangement uses TRBV10-2 and TRBJ2-5; 15 nucleotides agree with TRBD2. The trim removed 4 bases at V and 5 bases at J, leaving 8 bases unmatched. CDR1 and CDR2 from the germline V gene are WSHSY and SAAADI. CDR3 length: 17 amino acids. CDR3: CASSVSGLAGGRETQYF. CDR3 sequence (DNA): TGCGCCAGCAGTGTATCGGGACTAGCGGGAGGACGGGAGACCCAGTACTTC.

The chain employs TRBV11-2 and TRBJ2-5; 9 nucleotides agree with TRBD2. This CDR3 has 16 residues. The V and J ends lost 1 base and 4 bases, in that order; junction bases with no gene match: 7. Germline V gene data show CDR1 as SGHAT and CDR2 as FQNNGV. The CDR3 coding sequence is TGTGCCAGCAGCTTAGCCCGGGCTAGCGGGACAGAGACCCAGTACTTC. It encodes CASSLARASGTETQYF.

Only a few counts were recorded for this clone. The chain carries TRBV2 and TRBJ2-7, with TRBD2 matching 8 bases. The CDR3 loop spans 15 amino acids. The V and J ends lost 6 bases and 0 bases, in that order; junction bases with no gene match: 7. The germline V gene has CDR1 SNHLY and CDR2 FYNNEI. The CDR3 coding sequence is TGTGCCAGCAGACTACGGACTAGCAGCTCCTACGAGCAGTACTTC. This translates into CASRLRTSSSYEQYF.

There are many counts of this clone. The chain joins TRBV5-4 to TRBJ2-6; either TRBD1 or TRBD2 may fit D (5 bases each). Between the trimmed V and J ends, which lost 4 bases and 0 bases, there was a span of 8 bases. Germline assignment: CDR1 SGHNT and CDR2 YYREEE (reference sequence). The CDR3 runs to 15 residues. The CDR3 protein is CASSRGHSGANVLTF. The CDR3 DNA follows: TGTGCCAGCAGCCGGGGCCACTCTGGGGCCAACGTCCTGACTTTC.